These T cell receptor beta chains were read from a single sample in a study of T cell repertoires in cytomegalovirus infection. One entry per CDR3 protein results from TCRdb running MiXCR on the reads. The table has a few hundred thousand distinct CDR3 sequences, around a sixth seen once. Sample: PBMCs. These receptors were obtained from a human donor in good health (CMV status not recorded). Some clones in this sample may be carry-over from other donors' samples. Each CDR3 is given with its conserved first and last residue. A D gene is named only where the DNA matches it firmly. Size tells how often a clone was seen (once, few, many) or the class of an expanded clone, and some rows leave it out.

-	TRBV12-3/TRBV12-4	TRBD2	TRBJ2-7	TGTGCCAGCAGACTTGGACTAGCGGGGGGCGAAAACTCCTACGAGCAGTACTTC	CASRLGLAGGENSYEQYF
-	TRBV6-2/TRBV6-3	-	TRBJ2-3	TGTGCCAACAGTTCGGTCTCTAGCGCAGATACGCAGTATTTT	CANSSVSSADTQYF
few	TRBV7-2	TRBD1	TRBJ1-2	TGTGCCAGCAGCTTAATGGTCCCAGGGGGTGGCTACACCTTC	CASSLMVPGGGYTF
few	TRBV6-5	TRBD2	TRBJ2-3	TGTGCCAGCAGTTATTTAGCGGGGAACACAGATACGCAGTATTTT	CASSYLAGNTDTQYF
-	TRBV28	-	TRBJ1-2	TGTGCCACCCAGGAAGCCAGGGACTATGGCTACACCTTC	CATQEARDYGYTF
few	TRBV19	-	TRBJ1-5	TGTGCCAGTAGTATCGGGTTGAGAGGAATTGGCAATCAGCCCCAGCATTTT	CASSIGLRGIGNQPQHF
few	TRBV5-1	TRBD1	TRBJ2-5	TGCGCCAGCAGCTTGGGGACAGGGATCCAAGAGACCCAGTACTTC	CASSLGTGIQETQYF
-	TRBV9	-	TRBJ2-1	TGTGCCAGCAGCGCACACGGCGCGGGGACCAACAATGAGCAGTTCTTC	CASSAHGAGTNNEQFF
-	TRBV4-1	TRBD1	TRBJ1-6	TGCGCCAGCAGCCAGCTAACAGGGGCTGTTGATTCACCCCTCCACTTT	CASSQLTGAVDSPLHF
many	TRBV28	-	TRBJ1-5	TGTGCCAGCAGTTTAAACGGTCAGCCCCAGCATTTT	CASSLNGQPQHF
few	TRBV2	-	TRBJ2-5	TGTGCCAGCAGGAGGCAGGGAATCTCGACCCAGTACTTC	CASRRQGISTQYF